The sequence of this TCR beta chain was determined in a study of control samples from healthy donors and cancer patients. Germline-derived CDR1 and CDR2 are ENHRY and SYGVKD. This CDR3 contains 12 residues. With 4 bases removed from V and 3 bases from J, the gap between germline ends came to 6 bases. The protocol was immunoSEQ multiplex PCR, while the TCRdb copy is restricted to in-frame clones and leaves out a portion. The sample shows 150,000 to 180,000 clones, about 94% of them seen only once. The sequence was collected from a man aged 35-49 years in good health. Material for sequencing was blood. The chain combines TRBV10-3 with TRBJ1-2, with D maybe TRBD1 (6 bases). The CDR3 protein is CAISGQDYGYTF. The CDR3 nucleotides read TGTGCCATCAGTGGACAGGACTATGGCTACACCTTC.